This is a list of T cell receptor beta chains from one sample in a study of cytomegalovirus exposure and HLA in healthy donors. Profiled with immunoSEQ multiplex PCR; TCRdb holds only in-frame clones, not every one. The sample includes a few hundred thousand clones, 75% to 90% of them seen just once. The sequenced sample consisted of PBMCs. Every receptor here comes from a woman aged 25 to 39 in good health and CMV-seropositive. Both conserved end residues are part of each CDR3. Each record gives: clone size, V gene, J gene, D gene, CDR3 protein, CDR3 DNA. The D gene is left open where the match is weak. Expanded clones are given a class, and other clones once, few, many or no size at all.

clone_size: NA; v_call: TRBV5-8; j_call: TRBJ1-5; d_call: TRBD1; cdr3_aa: CASGTYRGVGNQPQHF; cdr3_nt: TGTGCCAGCGGTACCTACAGGGGGGTGGGCAATCAGCCCCAGCATTTT
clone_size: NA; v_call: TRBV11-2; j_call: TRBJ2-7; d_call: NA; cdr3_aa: CASSLGDGSYEQYF; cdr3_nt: TGTGCCAGCAGCTTAGGTGACGGCTCCTACGAGCAGTACTTC
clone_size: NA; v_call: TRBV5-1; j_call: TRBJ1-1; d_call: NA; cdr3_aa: CASSLARRGEAFF; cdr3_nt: TGCGCCAGCAGCTTGGCCAGGCGGGGTGAAGCTTTCTTT
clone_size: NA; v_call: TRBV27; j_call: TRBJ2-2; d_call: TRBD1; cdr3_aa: CASSLSQTGTTGELFF; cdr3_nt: TGTGCCAGCAGTTTATCCCAGACAGGGACCACCGGGGAGCTGTTTTTT
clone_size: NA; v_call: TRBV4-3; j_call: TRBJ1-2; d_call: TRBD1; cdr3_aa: CASRRDRAGGNYGYTF; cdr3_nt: TGCGCCAGCAGGCGGGACAGGGCCGGGGGGAACTATGGCTACACCTTC
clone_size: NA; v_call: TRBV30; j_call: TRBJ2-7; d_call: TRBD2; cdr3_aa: CAWLGTSGRSSYEQYF; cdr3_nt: TGTGCCTGGCTCGGGACTAGCGGGAGGAGCTCCTACGAGCAGTACTTC
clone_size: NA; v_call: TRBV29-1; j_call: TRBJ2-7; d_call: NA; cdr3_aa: CSVEADREQYF; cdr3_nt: TGCAGCGTTGAAGCGGACCGCGAGCAGTACTTC
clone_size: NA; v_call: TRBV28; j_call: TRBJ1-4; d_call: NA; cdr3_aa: CASSLGQGIVF; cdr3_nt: TGTGCCAGCAGTTTAGGGCAGGGAATAGTATTT
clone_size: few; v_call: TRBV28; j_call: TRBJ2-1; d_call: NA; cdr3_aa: CASSLIGSYNEQFF; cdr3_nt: TGTGCCAGCAGTTTAATTGGCTCCTACAATGAGCAGTTCTTC
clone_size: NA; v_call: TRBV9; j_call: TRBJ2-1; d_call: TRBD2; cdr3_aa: CASSVAGRDYNEQFF; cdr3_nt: TGTGCCAGCAGCGTAGCCGGGAGGGATTACAATGAGCAGTTCTTC
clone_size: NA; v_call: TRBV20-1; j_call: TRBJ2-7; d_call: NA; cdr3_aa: CSAREAREQYF; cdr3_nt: TGCAGTGCTAGAGAAGCGAGGGAGCAGTACTTC
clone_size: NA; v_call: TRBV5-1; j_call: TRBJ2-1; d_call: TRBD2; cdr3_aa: CASSTRLAGDYNEQFF; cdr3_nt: TGCGCCAGCAGCACCCGACTAGCGGGAGACTACAATGAGCAGTTCTTC
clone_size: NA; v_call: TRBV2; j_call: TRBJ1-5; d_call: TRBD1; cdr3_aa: CASSNRGSNQPQHF; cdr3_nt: TGTGCCAGCAGTAACAGGGGGTCGAATCAGCCCCAGCATTTT
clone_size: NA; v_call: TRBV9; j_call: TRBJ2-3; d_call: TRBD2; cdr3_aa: CATSGAGASTDTQYF; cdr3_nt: TGTGCCACCTCGGGAGCGGGAGCAAGCACAGATACGCAGTATTTT
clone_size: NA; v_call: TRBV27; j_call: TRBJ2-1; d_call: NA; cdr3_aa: CASSLTTASSYNEQFF; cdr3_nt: TGTGCCAGCAGTTTGACGACAGCGAGCTCCTACAATGAGCAGTTCTTC
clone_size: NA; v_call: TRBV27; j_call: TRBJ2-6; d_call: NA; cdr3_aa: CASSSLSVSGANVLTF; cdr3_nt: TGTGCCAGCAGTTCGTTATCCGTCTCTGGGGCCAACGTCCTGACTTTC
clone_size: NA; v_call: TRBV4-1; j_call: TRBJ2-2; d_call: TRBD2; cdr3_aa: CASSQGPRASGRSGELFF; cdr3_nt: TGCGCCAGCAGCCAAGGACCTCGGGCTAGCGGGAGATCCGGGGAGCTGTTTTTT
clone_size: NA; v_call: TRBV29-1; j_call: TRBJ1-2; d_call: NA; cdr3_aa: CSVEEGSAVWLDYGYTF; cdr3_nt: TGCAGCGTTGAAGAGGGGTCAGCCGTCTGGTTGGACTATGGCTACACCTTC
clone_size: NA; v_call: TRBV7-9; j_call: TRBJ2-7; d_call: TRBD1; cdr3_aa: CASSSTGVEQYF; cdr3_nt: TGTGCCAGCAGCTCGACAGGGGTTGAGCAGTACTTC
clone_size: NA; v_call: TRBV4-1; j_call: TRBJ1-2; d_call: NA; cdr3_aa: CASSQDGGMARYGYTF; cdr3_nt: TGCGCCAGCAGCCAAGATGGGGGCATGGCTCGCTATGGCTACACCTTC
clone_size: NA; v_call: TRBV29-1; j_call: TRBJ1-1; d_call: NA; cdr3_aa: CSVPPVGGKNTEAFF; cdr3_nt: TGCAGCGTGCCCCCCGTGGGGGGGAAAAACACTGAAGCTTTCTTT
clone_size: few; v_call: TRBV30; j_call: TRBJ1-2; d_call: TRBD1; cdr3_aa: CAWIGPGQGHGYTF; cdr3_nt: TGTGCCTGGATCGGACCGGGACAGGGCCATGGCTACACCTTC
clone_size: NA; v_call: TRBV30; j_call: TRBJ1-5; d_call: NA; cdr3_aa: CAWTPGFSNQPQHF; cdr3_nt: TGTGCCTGGACCCCAGGGTTCAGCAATCAGCCCCAGCATTTT
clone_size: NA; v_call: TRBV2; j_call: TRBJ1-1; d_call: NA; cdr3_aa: CASDGTEAFF; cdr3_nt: TGTGCCAGTGACGGAACTGAAGCTTTCTTT
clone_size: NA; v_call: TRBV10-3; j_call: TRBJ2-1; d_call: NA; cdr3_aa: CAINRATGRYEQFF; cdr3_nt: TGTGCCATCAATCGGGCGACAGGGAGGTATGAGCAGTTCTTC
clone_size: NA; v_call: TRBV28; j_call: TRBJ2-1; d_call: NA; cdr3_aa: CASTPRGTVNNEQFF; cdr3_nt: TGTGCCAGCACCCCTCGGGGGACCGTCAACAATGAGCAGTTCTTC
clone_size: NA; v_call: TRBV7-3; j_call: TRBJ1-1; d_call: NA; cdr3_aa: CASSSGPTNTEAFF; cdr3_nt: TGTGCCAGCAGCTCGGGACCGACGAACACTGAAGCTTTCTTT
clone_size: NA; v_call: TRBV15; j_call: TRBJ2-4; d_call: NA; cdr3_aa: CATSRIRGVDKNIQYF; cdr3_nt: TGTGCCACCAGCAGAATCCGTGGGGTGGACAAAAACATTCAGTACTTC